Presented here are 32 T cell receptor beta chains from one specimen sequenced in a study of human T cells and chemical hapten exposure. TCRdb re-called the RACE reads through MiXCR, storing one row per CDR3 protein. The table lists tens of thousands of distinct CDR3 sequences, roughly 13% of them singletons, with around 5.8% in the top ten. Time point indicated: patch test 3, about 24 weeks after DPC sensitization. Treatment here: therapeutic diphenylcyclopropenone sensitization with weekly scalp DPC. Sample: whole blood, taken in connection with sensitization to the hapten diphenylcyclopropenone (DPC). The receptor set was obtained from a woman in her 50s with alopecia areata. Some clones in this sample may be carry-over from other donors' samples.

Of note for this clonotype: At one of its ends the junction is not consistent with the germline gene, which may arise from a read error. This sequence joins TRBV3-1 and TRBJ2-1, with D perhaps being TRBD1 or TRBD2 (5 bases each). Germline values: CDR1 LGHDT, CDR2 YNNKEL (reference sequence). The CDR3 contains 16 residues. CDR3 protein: CASSQDLGDPYTEQFF. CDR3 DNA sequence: TGTGCCAGCAGCCAAGATCTGGGGGATCCCTACACTGAGCAGTTCTTC.

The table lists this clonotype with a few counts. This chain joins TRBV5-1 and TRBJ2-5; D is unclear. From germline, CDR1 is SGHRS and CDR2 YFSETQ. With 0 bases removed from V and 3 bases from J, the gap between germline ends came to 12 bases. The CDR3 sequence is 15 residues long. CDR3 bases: TGCGCCAGCAGCTTGGATAACTCCCGCGAAGAGACCCAGTACTTC. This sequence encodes CASSLDNSREETQYF. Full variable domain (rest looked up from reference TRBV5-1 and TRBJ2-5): KAGVTQTPRYLIKTRGQQVTLSCSPISGHRSVSWYQQTPGQGLQFLFEYFSETQRNKGNFPGRFSGRQFSNSRSEMNVSTLELGDSALYLCASSLDNSREETQYFGPGTRLLVL.

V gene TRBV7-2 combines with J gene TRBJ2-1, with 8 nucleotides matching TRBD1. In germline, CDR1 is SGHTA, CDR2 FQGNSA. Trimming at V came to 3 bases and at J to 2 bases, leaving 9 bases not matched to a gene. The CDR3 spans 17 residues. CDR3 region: CASSFAVPGQAYNEQFF. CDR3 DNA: TGTGCCAGCAGCTTCGCCGTCCCGGGACAGGCCTACAATGAGCAGTTCTTC.

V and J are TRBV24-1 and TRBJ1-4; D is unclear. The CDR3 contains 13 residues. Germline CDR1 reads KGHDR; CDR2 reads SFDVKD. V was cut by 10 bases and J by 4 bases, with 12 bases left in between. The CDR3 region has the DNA TGTGCCACTTGGACGGCCCTTAATGAAAAACTGTTTTTT. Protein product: CATWTALNEKLFF.

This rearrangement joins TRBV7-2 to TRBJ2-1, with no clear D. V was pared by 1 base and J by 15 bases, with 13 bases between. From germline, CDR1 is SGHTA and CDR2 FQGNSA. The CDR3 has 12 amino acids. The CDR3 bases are TGTGCCAGCAGCTTAGGTATCCACGGGTGGTTCTTC. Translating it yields CASSLGIHGWFF.

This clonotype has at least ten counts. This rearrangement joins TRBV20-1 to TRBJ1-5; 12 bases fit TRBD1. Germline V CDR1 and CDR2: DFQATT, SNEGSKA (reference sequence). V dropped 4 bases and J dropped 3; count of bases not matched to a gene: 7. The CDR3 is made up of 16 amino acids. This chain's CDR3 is CSATPGQGAYNQPQHF. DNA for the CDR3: TGCAGTGCTACTCCGGGACAGGGGGCGTACAATCAGCCCCAGCATTTT.

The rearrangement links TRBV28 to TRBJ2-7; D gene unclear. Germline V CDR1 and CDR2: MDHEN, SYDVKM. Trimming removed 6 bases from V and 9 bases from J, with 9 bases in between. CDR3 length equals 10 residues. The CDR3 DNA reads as TGTGCCAGCAGCTCCCTGTCGCAGTACTTC. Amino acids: CASSSLSQYF. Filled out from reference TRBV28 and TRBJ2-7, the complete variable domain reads DVKVTQSSRYLVKRTGEKVFLECVQDMDHENMFWYRQDPGLGLRLIYFSYDVKMKEKGDIPEGYSVSREKKERFSLILESASTNQTSMYLCASSSLSQYFGPGTRLTVT.

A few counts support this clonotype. CDR3 amino acids: CAISPDYEQYF. CDR3 DNA: TGTGCCATCAGTCCCGACTACGAGCAGTACTTC. The chain combines TRBV10-3 with TRBJ2-7; D gene unclear. CDR3 length: 11 amino acids. CDR1 ENHRY and CDR2 SYGVKD come from the germline V gene. Trimming removed 5 bases at V and 3 bases at J, with 5 bases between.

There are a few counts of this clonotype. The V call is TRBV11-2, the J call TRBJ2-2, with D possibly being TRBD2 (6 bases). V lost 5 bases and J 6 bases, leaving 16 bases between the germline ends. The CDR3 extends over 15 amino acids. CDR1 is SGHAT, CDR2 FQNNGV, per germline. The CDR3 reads CASSRWGVTAGELFF. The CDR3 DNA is TGTGCCAGCAGCCGATGGGGGGTTACGGCCGGGGAGCTGTTTTTT. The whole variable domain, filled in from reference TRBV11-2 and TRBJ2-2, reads EAGVAQSPRYKIIEKRQSVAFWCNPISGHATLYWYQQILGQGPKLLIQFQNNGVVDDSQLPKDRFSAERLKGVDSTLKIQPAKLEDSAVYLCASSRWGVTAGELFFGEGSRLTVL.

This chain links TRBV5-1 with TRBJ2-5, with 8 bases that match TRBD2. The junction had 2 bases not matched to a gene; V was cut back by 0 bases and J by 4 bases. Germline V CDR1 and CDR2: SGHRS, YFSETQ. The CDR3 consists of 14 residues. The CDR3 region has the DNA TGCGCCAGCAGCTTGGCTCTAGCGGGAGAGACCCAGTACTTC. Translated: CASSLALAGETQYF.

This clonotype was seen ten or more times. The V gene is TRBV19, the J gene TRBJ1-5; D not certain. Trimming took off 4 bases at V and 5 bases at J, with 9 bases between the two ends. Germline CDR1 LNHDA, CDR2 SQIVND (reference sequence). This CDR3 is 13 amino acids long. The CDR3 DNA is TGTGCCAGTAGTACGGATTGGGATCAGCCCCAGCATTTT. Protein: CASSTDWDQPQHF.

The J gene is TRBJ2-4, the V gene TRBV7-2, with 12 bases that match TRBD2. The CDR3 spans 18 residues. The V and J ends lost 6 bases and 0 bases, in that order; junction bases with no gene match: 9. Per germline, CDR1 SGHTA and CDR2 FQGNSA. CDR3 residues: CASRLTSGSTLAKNIQYF. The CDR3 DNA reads TGTGCCAGCAGGCTGACTAGCGGGAGTACACTAGCCAAAAACATTCAGTACTTC. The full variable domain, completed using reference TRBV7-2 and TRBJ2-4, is GAGVSQSPSNKVTEKGKDVELRCDPISGHTALYWYRQSLGQGLEFLIYFQGNSAPDKSGLPSDRFSAERTGGSVSTLTIQRTQQEDSAVYLCASRLTSGSTLAKNIQYFGAGTRLSVL.

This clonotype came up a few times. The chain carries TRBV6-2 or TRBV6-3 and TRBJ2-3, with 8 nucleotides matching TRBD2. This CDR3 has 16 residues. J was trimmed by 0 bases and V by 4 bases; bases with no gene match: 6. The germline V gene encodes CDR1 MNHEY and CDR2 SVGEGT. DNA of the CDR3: TGTGCCAGCAGTTTGGAACTAGCGGTTAGCACAGATACGCAGTATTTT. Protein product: CASSLELAVSTDTQYF.

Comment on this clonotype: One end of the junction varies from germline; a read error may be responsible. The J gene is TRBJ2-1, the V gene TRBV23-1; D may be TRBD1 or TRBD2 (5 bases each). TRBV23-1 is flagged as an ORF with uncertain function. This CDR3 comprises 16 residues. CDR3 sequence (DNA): TGCGCCAGCAGTCAATCACGGGGCCGGGGCCGCAATGAGAAGTTCTTC. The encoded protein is CASSQSRGRGRNEKFF.

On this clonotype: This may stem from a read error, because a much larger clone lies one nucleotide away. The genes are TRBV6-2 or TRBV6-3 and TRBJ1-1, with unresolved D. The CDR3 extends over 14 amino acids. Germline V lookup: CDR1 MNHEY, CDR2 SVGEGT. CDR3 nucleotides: TGTGCCAGCAGTTTACAAATTATGAACACTGAAGCTCTCTTT. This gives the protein CASSLQIMNTEALF.

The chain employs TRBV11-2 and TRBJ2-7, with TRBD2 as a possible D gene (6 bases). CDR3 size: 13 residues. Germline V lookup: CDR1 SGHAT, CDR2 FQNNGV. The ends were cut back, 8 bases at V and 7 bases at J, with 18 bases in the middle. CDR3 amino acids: CASGRGNTGEQYF. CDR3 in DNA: TGTGCCAGCGGGCGGGGCAACACGGGGGAGCAGTACTTC.

The CDR3 reads CASKQGYYGYTF. CDR3 nucleotides: TGTGCCAGCAAACAGGGTTACTATGGCTACACCTTC. The rearrangement links TRBV28 to TRBJ1-2, with TRBD1 as a possible D gene (6 bases). The CDR3 contains 12 residues. V lost 7 bases and J 3 bases, leaving 9 bases between the germline ends. Germline CDR1 is MDHEN and CDR2 is SYDVKM.

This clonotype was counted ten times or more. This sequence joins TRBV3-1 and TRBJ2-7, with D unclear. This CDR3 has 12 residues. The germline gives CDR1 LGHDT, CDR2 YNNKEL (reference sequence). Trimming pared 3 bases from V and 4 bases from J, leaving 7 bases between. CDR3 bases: TGTGCCAGCAGCCATACAGAGTACGAGCAGTACTTC. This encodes CASSHTEYEQYF.

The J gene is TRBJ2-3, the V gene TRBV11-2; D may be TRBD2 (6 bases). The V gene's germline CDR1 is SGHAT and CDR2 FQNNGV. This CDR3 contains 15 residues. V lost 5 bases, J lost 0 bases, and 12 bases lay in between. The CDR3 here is CASSRRGGSTDTQYF. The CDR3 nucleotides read TGTGCCAGCAGCAGGAGGGGCGGGAGCACAGATACGCAGTATTTT.

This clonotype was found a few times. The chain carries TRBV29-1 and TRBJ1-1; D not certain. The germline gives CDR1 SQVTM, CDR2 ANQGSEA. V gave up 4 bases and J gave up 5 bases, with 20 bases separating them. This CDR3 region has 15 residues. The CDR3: CSVAYGRTDGTEAFF. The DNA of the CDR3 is TGCAGCGTTGCCTACGGACGCACCGATGGGACTGAAGCTTTCTTT.

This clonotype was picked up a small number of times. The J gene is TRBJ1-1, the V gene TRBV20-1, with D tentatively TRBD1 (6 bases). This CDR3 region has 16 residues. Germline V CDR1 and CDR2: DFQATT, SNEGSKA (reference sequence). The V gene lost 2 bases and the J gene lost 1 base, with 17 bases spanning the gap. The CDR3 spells CSARRPGGGENTEAFF. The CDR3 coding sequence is TGCAGTGCTAGAAGACCCGGAGGGGGAGAGAACACTGAAGCTTTCTTT.

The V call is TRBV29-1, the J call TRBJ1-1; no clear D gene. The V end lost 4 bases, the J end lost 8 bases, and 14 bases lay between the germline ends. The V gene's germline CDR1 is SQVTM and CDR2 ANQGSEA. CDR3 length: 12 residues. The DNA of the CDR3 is TGCAGCGTTGTTCCGCGGCAGGACGAAGCTTTCTTT. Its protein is CSVVPRQDEAFF.

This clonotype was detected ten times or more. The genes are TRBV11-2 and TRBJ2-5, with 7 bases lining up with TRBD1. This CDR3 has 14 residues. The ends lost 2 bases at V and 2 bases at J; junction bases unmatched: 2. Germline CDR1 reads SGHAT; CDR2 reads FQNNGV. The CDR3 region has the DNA TGTGCCAGCAGCTTACGGGACAGACAAGAGACCCAGTACTTC. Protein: CASSLRDRQETQYF.

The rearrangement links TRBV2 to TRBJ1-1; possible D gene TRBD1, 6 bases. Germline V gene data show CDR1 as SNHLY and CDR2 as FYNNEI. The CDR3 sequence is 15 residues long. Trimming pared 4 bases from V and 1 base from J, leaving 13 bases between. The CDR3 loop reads CASSGGRGRNTEAFF. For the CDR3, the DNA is TGTGCCAGCAGTGGGGGCAGGGGAAGGAACACTGAAGCTTTCTTT.

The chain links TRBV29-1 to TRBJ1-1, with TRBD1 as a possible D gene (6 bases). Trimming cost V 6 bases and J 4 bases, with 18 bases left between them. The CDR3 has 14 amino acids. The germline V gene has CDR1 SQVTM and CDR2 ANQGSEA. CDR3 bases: TGCAGCGTGTACCTACAGGGTTGGGGCACTGAAGCTTTCTTT. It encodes CSVYLQGWGTEAFF.

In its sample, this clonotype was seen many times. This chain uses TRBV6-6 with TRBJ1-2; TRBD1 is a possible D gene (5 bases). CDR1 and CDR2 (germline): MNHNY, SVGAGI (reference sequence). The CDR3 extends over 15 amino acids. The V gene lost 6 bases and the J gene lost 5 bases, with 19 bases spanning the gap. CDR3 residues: CASRRMTSGPYGYTF. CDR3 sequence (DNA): TGTGCCAGCAGACGAATGACCTCAGGGCCTTATGGCTACACCTTC.

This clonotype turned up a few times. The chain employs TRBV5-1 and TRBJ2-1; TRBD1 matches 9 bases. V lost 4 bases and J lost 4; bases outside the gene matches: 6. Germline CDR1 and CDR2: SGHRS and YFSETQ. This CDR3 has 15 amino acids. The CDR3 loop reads CASSPGQGSYNEQFF. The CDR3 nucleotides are TGCGCCAGCAGCCCTGGACAGGGGTCTTACAATGAGCAGTTCTTC.

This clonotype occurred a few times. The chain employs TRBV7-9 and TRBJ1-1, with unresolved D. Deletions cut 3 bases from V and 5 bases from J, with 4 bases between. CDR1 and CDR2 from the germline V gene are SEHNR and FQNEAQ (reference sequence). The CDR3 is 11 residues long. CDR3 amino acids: CASSFETEAFF. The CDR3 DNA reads TGTGCCAGCAGCTTTGAAACTGAAGCTTTCTTT.

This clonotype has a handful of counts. As DNA, the CDR3 is TGTGCCAGCCGCCACCGGGGGGGTCGCGAGACCCAGTACTTC. Its protein product is CASRHRGGRETQYF. V gene TRBV2 combines with J gene TRBJ2-5; 8 bases are a match to TRBD2. The V gene's germline CDR1 is SNHLY and CDR2 FYNNEI. CDR3 size: 14 residues. The V gene end was trimmed by 8 bases and the J gene end by 5 bases; junction bases not matched to a gene: 10. Full variable domain (remainder filled in from reference TRBV2 and TRBJ2-5): EPEVTQTPSHQVTQMGQEVILRCVPISNHLYFYWYRQILGQKVEFLVSFYNNEISEKSEIFDDQFSVERPDGSNFTLKIRSTKLEDSAMYFCASRHRGGRETQYFGPGTRLLVL.

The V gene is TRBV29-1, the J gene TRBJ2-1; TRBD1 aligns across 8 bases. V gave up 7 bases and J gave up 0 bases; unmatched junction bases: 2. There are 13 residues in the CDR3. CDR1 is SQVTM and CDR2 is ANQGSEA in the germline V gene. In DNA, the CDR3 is TGCAGCGGACAGGGGAGCTCCTACAATGAGCAGTTCTTC. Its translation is CSGQGSSYNEQFF.

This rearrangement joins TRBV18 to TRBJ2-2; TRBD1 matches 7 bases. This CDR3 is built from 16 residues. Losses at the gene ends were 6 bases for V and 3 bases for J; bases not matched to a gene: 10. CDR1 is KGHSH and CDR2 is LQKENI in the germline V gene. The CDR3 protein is CASSPNRGVDTGELFF. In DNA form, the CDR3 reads TGTGCCAGCTCGCCGAACAGGGGAGTGGACACCGGGGAGCTGTTTTTT.

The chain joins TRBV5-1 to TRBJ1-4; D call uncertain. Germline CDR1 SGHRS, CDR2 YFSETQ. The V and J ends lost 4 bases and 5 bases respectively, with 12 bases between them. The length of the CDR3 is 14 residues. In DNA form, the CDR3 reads TGCGCCAGCAGCCAAAGACTAAGCAATGAAAAACTGTTTTTT. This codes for CASSQRLSNEKLFF.